These 3 T cell receptor beta chains originate from one sample sequenced in a study of Ad26.COV2.S vaccination and SARS-CoV-2 variants. Clones were read by immunoSEQ multiplex PCR, and TCRdb kept only the in-frame ones, dropping some. Among about 350,000 clones listed, roughly nine tenths were seen once. This specimen consisted of peripheral blood, obtained after recovery from COVID-19. Receptors originate from a human donor who had recovered from COVID-19.

The genes are TRBV7-9 and TRBJ1-4; D call uncertain. V lost 3 bases to trimming and J lost 2 bases, with 7 bases between them. The CDR3 loop spans 14 amino acids. Germline CDR1 reads SEHNR; CDR2 reads FQNEAQ (reference sequence). CDR3 loop: CASSFSSTNEKLFF. CDR3 sequence (DNA): TGTGCCAGCAGCTTTAGCTCGACTAATGAAAAACTGTTTTTT.

The CDR3 protein is CASSTSGPSNEQFF. The CDR3 DNA reads as TGTGCCAGTAGTACAAGCGGGCCGAGCAATGAGCAGTTCTTC. The V gene is TRBV19, the J gene TRBJ2-1, with a possible D match to TRBD2 (6 bases). The ends were cut back, 4 bases at V and 6 bases at J, with 13 bases in the middle. Germline CDR1 reads LNHDA; CDR2 reads SQIVND (reference sequence). The CDR3 contains 14 residues.

This clone was found once. The chain carries TRBV6-5 and TRBJ2-1; D call uncertain. Trimming took 2 bases from V and 5 from J, leaving 7 bases between them. Germline V gives CDR1 MNHEY, CDR2 SVGAGI. The CDR3 consists of 13 residues. CDR3 sequence (DNA): TGTGCCAGCAGTTACGACATAAACAATGAGCAGTTCTTC. Translating gives CASSYDINNEQFF.